Following are 9 T cell receptor beta chains from one sample sequenced in a study of T cell clonotyping in hematopoietic cell transplantation. Some clones are missing from TCRdb's copy, which holds only in-frame ones; the method was immunoSEQ multiplex PCR. The sample lists 49,000 or so clones, roughly four fifths occurring once. Stated time point: recipient sample about 28 days before transplant, after cytoreduction. The sample in question was peripheral blood mononuclear cells, obtained before stem cell transplant. Source of these receptors: a man in his fifties or sixties with myelodysplastic syndrome. Some clones in this sample may be carry-over from other donors' samples.

The V gene is TRBV23-1, the J gene TRBJ1-3; D is unresolved. TRBV23-1 qualifies as an ORF whose function is uncertain. The CDR3 extends over 15 amino acids. Trimming shortened V by 10 bases and J by 4 bases, and 20 bases separated the two germline ends. Here the CDR3 reads CATPTEADGGNTIYF. The CDR3 DNA is TGCGCCACACCCACGGAGGCCGACGGGGGAAACACCATATATTTT.

The chain is built from TRBV25-1 and TRBJ1-4; D is unclear. The length of the CDR3 is 12 residues. V lost 8 bases, J lost 10 bases, and 14 bases lay in between. Germline loops: CDR1 MGHDK, CDR2 SYGVNS. The CDR3 reads CASAGGFGKLFF. The CDR3 DNA sequence: TGTGCCAGCGCAGGAGGCTTTGGAAAACTGTTTTTT.

The V and J genes are TRBV7-8 and TRBJ1-4; no clear D. The CDR3 length is 13 residues. Germline-derived CDR1 and CDR2 are SGHVS and FQNEAQ. V shed 3 bases and J shed 2 bases, with 4 bases lying between them. CDR3 DNA: TGTGCCAGCAGCTTTCGCACTAATGAAAAACTGTTTTTT. Translating it yields CASSFRTNEKLFF.

This clone was observed once. This sample also contains other DNA sequences that code for the same CDR3. The chain is built from TRBV5-1 and TRBJ1-5, with D uncertain. Germline V gene sequence: CDR1 SGHRS, CDR2 YFSETQ. The CDR3 totals 13 residues. V was clipped by 0 bases and J by 3 bases, with 4 bases between them. Here the CDR3 DNA reads TGCGCCAGCAGCTTGGACGACAATCAGCCCCAGCATTTT. It translates to CASSLDDNQPQHF. Using reference TRBV5-1 and TRBJ1-5 for the parts outside the CDR3, the full variable domain is KAGVTQTPRYLIKTRGQQVTLSCSPISGHRSVSWYQQTPGQGLQFLFEYFSETQRNKGNFPGRFSGRQFSNSRSEMNVSTLELGDSALYLCASSLDDNQPQHFGDGTRLSIL.

CDR3: CASSGDSPRGYYGYTF. CDR3 bases: TGTGCCAGCAGCGGGGACAGCCCCCGGGGGTACTATGGCTACACCTTC. The chain uses TRBV9 and TRBJ1-2; 7 bases are shared with TRBD1. With V trimmed by 3 bases and J by 3 bases, 11 bases remained unmatched. The CDR3 loop spans 16 amino acids. The germline V gene has CDR1 SGDLS and CDR2 YYNGEE.

This clone was counted a few times. Other DNA variants within this sample encode the same CDR3. The chain carries TRBV7-2 and TRBJ1-2, with D possibly matching TRBD1 (6 bases). The germline V gene has CDR1 SGHTA and CDR2 FQGNSA. This CDR3 has 15 residues. The V gene lost 2 bases and the J gene lost 2 bases, with 12 bases spanning the gap. Here the CDR3 DNA reads TGTGCCAGCAGCTTACCCGGGACATTAAACTATGGCTACACCTTC. Encoded protein: CASSLPGTLNYGYTF.

This clone was counted between two and nine times. V and J are TRBV6-1 and TRBJ1-2; 8 nucleotides match TRBD1. This CDR3 is built from 14 residues. J gave up 8 bases and V 3 bases, and 8 bases lay outside the gene matches. The germline V gene has CDR1 MNHNS and CDR2 SASEGT. CDR3 in DNA: TGTGCCAGCAGTGATTGGGACAGGCGGACGGGCTACACCTTC. Protein: CASSDWDRRTGYTF.

The chain recombines TRBV7-2 with TRBJ2-7; TRBD2 is a possible D gene (5 bases). Germline V lookup: CDR1 SGHTA, CDR2 FQGNSA. Trimming stripped 1 base from V and 7 bases from J, with 14 bases between. This CDR3 spans 14 amino acids. This chain's CDR3 is CASSLGLGSQEQYF. In nucleotides, the CDR3 is TGTGCCAGCAGCTTAGGACTTGGGAGTCAAGAGCAGTACTTC.

This clone turned up a few times. This chain links TRBV7-6 with TRBJ2-2; 8 nucleotides agree with TRBD1. Per germline, CDR1 SGHVS and CDR2 FNYEAQ. Trimming cost V 4 bases and J 1 base; bases outside gene matches: 2. This CDR3 has 15 residues. DNA for the CDR3: TGTGCCAGCAGCTCAGGGGGCAAGAACACCGGGGAGCTGTTTTTT. Its protein product is CASSSGGKNTGELFF.